This T cell receptor beta chain was sequenced for a study of cytomegalovirus exposure and HLA in healthy donors. This CDR3 region has 13 residues. Germline lookup yields CDR1 SQVTM and CDR2 ANQGSEA. With 3 bases removed from V and 5 bases from J, the gap between germline ends came to 13 bases. Primers: 60 Vbeta forward and 13 Jbeta reverse. Assay used: immunoSEQ multiplex PCR; TCRdb lists only in-frame clones, some missing. The sample has 150,000 or so clones; over 70% are singletons. Study-level results: Looking again later, the authors saw that most CMV-associated TCR beta chains seemed HLA-restricted.

Regarding this clone: The antigen is unknown.

The V gene is TRBV29-1, the J gene TRBJ2-5; D is possibly TRBD2 (7 bases). The TCR originated in a man in his thirties or forties in good health and CMV-seronegative. Sequencing input: PBMCs. CDR3 nucleotides: TGCAGCGTTGACCAGGGAGGGGGGGAGACCCAGTACTTC. Its protein is CSVDQGGGETQYF. Using reference TRBV29-1 and TRBJ2-5 for the parts outside the CDR3, the full variable domain is SAVISQKPSRDICQRGTSLTIQCQVDSQVTMMFWYRQQPGQSLTLIATANQGSEATYESGFVIDKFPISRPNLTFSTLTVSNMSPEDSSIYLCSVDQGGGETQYFGPGTRLLVL.